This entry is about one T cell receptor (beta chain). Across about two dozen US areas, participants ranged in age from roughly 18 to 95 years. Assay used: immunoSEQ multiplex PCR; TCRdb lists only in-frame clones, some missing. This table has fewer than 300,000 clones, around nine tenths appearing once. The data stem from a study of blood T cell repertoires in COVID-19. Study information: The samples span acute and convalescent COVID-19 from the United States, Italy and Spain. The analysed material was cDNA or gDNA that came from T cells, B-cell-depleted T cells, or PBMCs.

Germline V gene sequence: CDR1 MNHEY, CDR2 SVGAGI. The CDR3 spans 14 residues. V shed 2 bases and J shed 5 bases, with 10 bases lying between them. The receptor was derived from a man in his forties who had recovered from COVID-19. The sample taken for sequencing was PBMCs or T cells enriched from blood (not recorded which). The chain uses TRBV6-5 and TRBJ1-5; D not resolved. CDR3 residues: CASSYLGVHQPQHF. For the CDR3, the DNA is TGTGCCAGCAGTTACCTCGGGGTGCATCAGCCCCAGCATTTT.